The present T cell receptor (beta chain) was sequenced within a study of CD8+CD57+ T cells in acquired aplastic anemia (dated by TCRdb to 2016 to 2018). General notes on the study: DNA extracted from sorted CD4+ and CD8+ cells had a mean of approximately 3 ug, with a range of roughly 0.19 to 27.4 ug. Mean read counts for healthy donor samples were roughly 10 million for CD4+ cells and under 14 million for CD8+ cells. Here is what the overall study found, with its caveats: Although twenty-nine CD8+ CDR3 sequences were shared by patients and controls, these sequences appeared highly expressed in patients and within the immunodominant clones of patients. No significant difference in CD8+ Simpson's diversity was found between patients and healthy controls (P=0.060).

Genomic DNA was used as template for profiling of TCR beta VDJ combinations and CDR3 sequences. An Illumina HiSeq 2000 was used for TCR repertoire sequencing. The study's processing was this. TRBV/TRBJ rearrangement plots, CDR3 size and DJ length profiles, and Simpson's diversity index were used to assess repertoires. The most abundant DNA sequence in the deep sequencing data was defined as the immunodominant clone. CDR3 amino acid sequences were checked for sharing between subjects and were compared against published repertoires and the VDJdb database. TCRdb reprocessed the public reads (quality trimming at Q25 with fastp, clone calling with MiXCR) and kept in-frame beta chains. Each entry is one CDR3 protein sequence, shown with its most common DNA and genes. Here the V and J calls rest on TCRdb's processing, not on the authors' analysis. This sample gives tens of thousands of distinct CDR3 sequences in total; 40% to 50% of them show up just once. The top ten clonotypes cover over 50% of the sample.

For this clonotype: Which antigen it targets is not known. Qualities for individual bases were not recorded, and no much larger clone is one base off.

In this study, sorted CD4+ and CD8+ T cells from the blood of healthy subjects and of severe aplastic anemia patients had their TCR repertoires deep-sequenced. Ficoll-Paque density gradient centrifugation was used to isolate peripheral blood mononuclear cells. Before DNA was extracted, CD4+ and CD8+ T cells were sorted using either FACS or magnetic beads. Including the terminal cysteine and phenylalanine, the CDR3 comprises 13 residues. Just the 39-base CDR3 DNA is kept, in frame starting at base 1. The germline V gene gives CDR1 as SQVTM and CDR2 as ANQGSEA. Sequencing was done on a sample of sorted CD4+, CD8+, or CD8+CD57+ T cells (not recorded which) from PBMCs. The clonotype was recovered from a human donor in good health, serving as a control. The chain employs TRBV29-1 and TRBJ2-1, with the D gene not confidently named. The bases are TGCAGTGAGTCGATGGCCCGCTGGAATGAGCAGTTCTTC. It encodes CSESMARWNEQFF.